One T cell receptor (beta chain) is described in this entry. It lacks a known antigen. No base quality information exists; no much larger clone differs at one position. The data derive from a study of follicular helper T cells after annual influenza vaccination (dated by TCRdb to the late 2010s). Notes on the research overall: Blood was collected on days 0, 7 and 28 after each seasonal influenza vaccination. Some subjects were followed across successive annual vaccinations spanning the 2013-2014, 2014-2015 and 2015-2016 seasons to study recall of cTfh clones. One week after vaccination, a second recruited cohort of eleven to twelve subjects (Table S1) displayed a similar ICOS+CD38+ cTfh response. Multi-year samples were available from six subjects, with four subjects covering two vaccination seasons and two subjects covering three seasons. The 2013-2014 samples were cryopreserved, while the 2015 samples were processed right after collection. Here is what the overall study found, with its caveats: With successive annual vaccinations, a recurrent oligoclonal ICOS+CD38+ cTfh response was recalled, and this response contained tetramer and AIM influenza-specific clonotypes. Rare clonotypes could not be sampled because productive TCRB sequences were recovered from only roughly 9-20% of the analyzed cells. Day 7 ICOS+CD38+ clones were most often found later in ICOS-CD38- cTfh, suggesting that subset may serve as a memory reservoir. ICOS+CD38+ cTfh clonality correlated with the frequency of that population, and its change correlated with the change in circulating plasmablast frequency.

The sample's time point label is to be understood as: 2015-2016 season, pre-vaccination. Seasonal inactivated influenza vaccine (Fluvarix) was administered to adults, and sorted blood CD4 subsets were tracked by TCRB sequencing before and after vaccination. Subjects were considered eligible if community-dwelling and if influenza vaccine had not been received in the prior 6 months. Exclusions included influenza vaccine contraindications, substance abuse, HIV/AIDS, active malignancy, immunomodulatory medication and active illness such as respiratory infection. At each time point, somewhere between about 40 and 110 mL of blood was taken. Circulating Tfh were defined as non-naive CD4+CXCR5+PD-1+ cells, and these cells were sorted into ICOS+CD38+ and ICOS-CD38- fractions. Either Ficoll-Paque PLUS or SepMate separation was used to isolate PBMC. Cell subsets were sorted from PBMC on a BD FACS Aria before DNA extraction.

The library was prepared using the immunoSEQ multiplex PCR assay. Adaptive Biotechnologies handled the TCRB amplification, library preparation, sequencing and preliminary bioinformatics at Survey level resolution. For TCRB sequencing, genomic DNA from sorted cTfh populations was amplified by multiplex PCR. The study's processing was this. Clonality was computed in R as 1 minus normalized Shannon entropy; the Gini index was calculated with the R package ineq. To get the overlap score, the summed counts of shared sequences were divided by the total counts of all sequences in both of the compared samples. Significance of shared clonotypes was assessed by Fisher's exact test, with a theoretical repertoire of 10^7 TCRB sequences assumed. In TCRdb, the immuneACCESS table is reduced to in-frame sequences with V and J assigned. These tables do not hold every clone; where another copy was compared, an unresolved V gene accounts for under half, and the others remain unexplained. Clone size and V and J calls were adopted from that table, with D and trimming inferred from the DNA. This sample comprises under 700 clones, roughly four fifths of them detected only once. The biggest ten clones account for around 4% of the sample.

Trimming takes 7 bases off V and 8 bases off J; junction bases not matched to a gene: 4. According to the germline V gene, CDR1 reads ENHRY and CDR2 reads SYGVKD. From cysteine to phenylalanine, the CDR3 is 13 amino acids long. The DNA shown is the 39-base CDR3, in frame from base 1. The chain uses TRBV10-3 and TRBJ1-6, with 8 middle bases fitting TRBD1. The receptor's source is an adult who received the influenza vaccine. Material: CXCR5+ CD38+ circulating T follicular helper cells from blood, obtained on the day of influenza vaccination. The cell subset or site label, read with the paper, signifies: circulating Tfh, non-naive CD4+CXCR5+PD-1+ (ICOS+CD38+ or ICOS-CD38-). Here the CDR3 is given as CAIKGQDDSPLHF. The nucleotide sequence reads TGTGCCATCAAGGGACAGGATGATTCACCCCTCCACTTT.